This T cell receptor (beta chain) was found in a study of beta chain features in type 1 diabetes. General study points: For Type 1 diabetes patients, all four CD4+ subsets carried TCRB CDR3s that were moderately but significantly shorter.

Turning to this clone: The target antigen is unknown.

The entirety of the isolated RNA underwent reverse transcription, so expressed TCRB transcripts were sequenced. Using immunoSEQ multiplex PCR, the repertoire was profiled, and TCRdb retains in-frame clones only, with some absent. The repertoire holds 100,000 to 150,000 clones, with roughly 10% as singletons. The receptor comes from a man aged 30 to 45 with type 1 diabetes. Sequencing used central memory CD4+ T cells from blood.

In DNA, the CDR3 is TGTGCCAGCAGCTTGGCAGGGGGCGAGCAGTACTTC. It yields the protein CASSLAGGEQYF. The V call is TRBV5-4, the J call TRBJ2-7; TRBD1 matches 7 bases. The CDR3 runs 12 residues. Germline trimming cut 0 bases from V and 6 bases from J; bases unmatched to any gene: 0. The V gene's germline CDR1 is SGHNT and CDR2 YYREEE (reference sequence).